This is a list of T cell receptor beta chains from one sample in a study of cytomegalovirus exposure and HLA in healthy donors. Libraries were prepared by immunoSEQ multiplex PCR; TCRdb keeps only in-frame clonotypes and omits some of them. This table has 170,000 or so clones, approximately 80% appearing once. Source material: PBMCs. Every receptor here comes from a boy aged 5 to 17 in good health and CMV-seronegative. The CDR3 runs from the conserved cysteine through the conserved F or W. The D gene is left open where the match is weak. Expanded clones get a size class; other rows say once, few or many, or leave the size out.

>TRBJ1-4|.|.|TRBV15
TGTGCCACCAGCCCCTCGTTTGCAACTAATGAAAAACTGTTTTTT
CATSPSFATNEKLFF
>TRBJ2-5|.|.|TRBV7-2
TGTGCCAGCAGCCTACAGGGCCCGGGGGAGACCCAGTACTTC
CASSLQGPGETQYF
>TRBJ2-7|few|TRBD1|TRBV5-8
TGTGCCAGCAGTTTCCTAGGACAGGGCTACGAGCAGTACTTC
CASSFLGQGYEQYF
>TRBJ2-3|few|.|TRBV19
TGTGCCAGTAGTACAGTCACAGATACGCAGTATTTT
CASSTVTDTQYF
>TRBJ1-3|.|.|TRBV11-2
TGTGCCAGCAGCCCGCACGGGGGCTCTGGAAACACCATATATTTT
CASSPHGGSGNTIYF
>TRBJ1-2|.|.|TRBV10-3
TGTGCCATCAGTGTTTCTCCAGGGGACCAGGGAGGCTACACCTTC
CAISVSPGDQGGYTF
>TRBJ2-3|.|TRBD2|TRBV7-6
TGTGCCAGCAGCATCGGGACTAGCGGGACGACAGATACGCAGTATTTT
CASSIGTSGTTDTQYF
>TRBJ1-1|.|TRBD1|TRBV30
TGTGCCTGGAGTGACCCCGGACAGGGAGCTTTCTTT
CAWSDPGQGAFF
>TRBJ2-1|.|TRBD1|TRBV5-4
TGTGCCAGCAGCTCCCGGGACAGGGACTACTTAATTGGCAATGAGCAGTTCTTC
CASSSRDRDYLIGNEQFF
>TRBJ2-2|few|.|TRBV29-1
TGCAGCGTTCTTACTACGAACACCGGGGAGCTGTTTTTT
CSVLTTNTGELFF
>TRBJ2-7|few|.|TRBV6-5
TGTGCCAGCTATCCTCTTCGGGGAGGTGGCGACGAGCAGTACTTC
CASYPLRGGGDEQYF
>TRBJ1-1|.|.|TRBV6-5
TGTGCCAGCAGTTACTCGGCGCCAGGAGAAGCTTTCTTT
CASSYSAPGEAFF
>TRBJ2-1|.|TRBD2|TRBV5-4
TGTGCCAGCAGCAGACCACCGGGACTAGCGGGAGTAGGTGAGCAGTTCTTC
CASSRPPGLAGVGEQFF
>TRBJ2-1|.|TRBD1|TRBV5-6
TGTGCCAGCGGGACAGGGGACGGTGAGCAGTTCTTC
CASGTGDGEQFF
>TRBJ2-6|.|TRBD1|TRBV19
TGTGCCAGTAGTATTCGCTGGGACAGCCCTTCTGGGGCCAACGTCCTGACTTTC
CASSIRWDSPSGANVLTF
>TRBJ2-7|.|.|TRBV5-1
TGCGCCAGCAGCTTGCCGACAGACTCCTACGAGCAGTACTTC
CASSLPTDSYEQYF
>TRBJ2-7|.|TRBD1|TRBV2
TGTGCCAGCAGTGTCGGGACAGGGGCCTACGAGCAGTACTTC
CASSVGTGAYEQYF
>TRBJ2-7|.|TRBD2|TRBV5-4
TGTGCCAGCAGTCCGCGAGTGGGGCGGGAGAGGTACGAGCAGTACTTC
CASSPRVGRERYEQYF
>TRBJ1-1|.|.|TRBV29-1
TGCAGCGTTGGATTCAGGGGAATGAGGGGCGCTGAAGCTTTCTTT
CSVGFRGMRGAEAFF
>TRBJ2-3|.|TRBD2|TRBV5-1
TGCGCCAGCAGCTCGAGCGGGAGGGGTGCAGATACGCAGTATTTT
CASSSSGRGADTQYF
>TRBJ1-1|.|.|TRBV11-3
TGTGCCAGCAGCTTCCCAGACACTGAAGCTTTCTTT
CASSFPDTEAFF
>TRBJ2-7|.|.|TRBV19
TGTGCCAGTAGTATAGATCACAGTTTCTACGAGCAGTACTTC
CASSIDHSFYEQYF
>TRBJ1-1|.|TRBD1|TRBV4-1
TGCGCCAGCAGCCCGACAGGGGTGAACACTGAAGCTTTCTTT
CASSPTGVNTEAFF
>TRBJ1-2|.|.|TRBV5-1
TGCGCCAGCAGCTTGGAGCAGGCGCCACCTTCTAACTATGGCTACACCTTC
CASSLEQAPPSNYGYTF
>TRBJ2-2|.|TRBD1|TRBV18
TGTGCCAGCTCACCGCAGACAGGGGGGACCGGGGAGCTGTTTTTT
CASSPQTGGTGELFF
>TRBJ1-2|.|TRBD1|TRBV6-5
TGTGCCAGCAGTAACCGGGACAGGGAGGGTGGCCACACCTTC
CASSNRDREGGHTF
>TRBJ2-1|.|TRBD1|TRBV6-5
TGTGCCAGCCGACAGGGTATATTGAATGAGCAGTTCTTC
CASRQGILNEQFF
>TRBJ1-3|few|.|TRBV19
TGTGCCAGTAGTATGCGGCACCTCTCTGGAAACACCATATATTTT
CASSMRHLSGNTIYF
>TRBJ2-7|.|TRBD2|TRBV7-2
TGTGCCAGCAGCCCTGGCCCGGGAGGGGCCTACGAGCAGTACTTC
CASSPGPGGAYEQYF
>TRBJ1-5|.|.|TRBV9
TGTGCCAGCAGCGCGACGGGGGGGGAGCCCCAGCATTTT
CASSATGGEPQHF
>TRBJ2-5|.|TRBD2|TRBV5-4
TGTGCCAGCAGCTTGGCCGGGACTAGAAGCGGAGAGACCCAGTACTTC
CASSLAGTRSGETQYF
>TRBJ2-6|.|.|TRBV18
TGTGCCAGCTCACTAAACACGGGGTCTGGGGCCAACGTCCTGACTTTC
CASSLNTGSGANVLTF
>TRBJ1-2|.|TRBD1|TRBV18
TGTGCCAGCTCACCAGCCGGGGACAGGTCCTATGGCTACACCTTC
CASSPAGDRSYGYTF
>TRBJ2-3|.|TRBD2|TRBV9
TGTGCCAGCAGCGCCGGGGGGGCCCCTGATACGCAGTATTTT
CASSAGGAPDTQYF
>TRBJ2-7|.|TRBD1|TRBV6-1
TGTGCCAGCACTAGGACAGGGTCCCGATCCTACGAGCAGTACTTC
CASTRTGSRSYEQYF
>TRBJ1-1|.|TRBD1|TRBV29-1
TGCAGCGTTGAGGGACAGCTCTACACTGAAGCTTTCTTT
CSVEGQLYTEAFF
>TRBJ1-1|.|.|TRBV5-6
TGTGCCAGCAGCTTGAGACATGAAGCTTTCTTT
CASSLRHEAFF
>TRBJ1-5|.|TRBD1|TRBV5-5
TGTGCCAGCAGCTTGACGATCGGGACAGTCCTTAATCAGCCCCAGCATTTT
CASSLTIGTVLNQPQHF
>TRBJ2-7|.|.|TRBV10-3
TGTGCCATCAGTCTAACCGGGACTGCCCCCTACGAGCAGTACTTC
CAISLTGTAPYEQYF
>TRBJ2-3|few|.|TRBV21-1
TGTGCCAGCAGCACTCGGGGACTAGCGGGAGGAGCAGATACGCAGTATTTT
CASSTRGLAGGADTQYF
>TRBJ2-7|.|.|TRBV5-1
TGCGCCAGCAGCTTGGGGGGAGGACAGGTAACCATCTCCTACGAGCAGTACTTC
CASSLGGGQVTISYEQYF
>TRBJ2-1|.|TRBD2|TRBV4-2
TGTGCCAGCAGCCAAGATGCCGGACTAGCCTACAATGAGCAGTTCTTC
CASSQDAGLAYNEQFF
>TRBJ1-1|.|.|TRBV27
TGTGCCAGCAGTTTTGATAGGTCAGGGTGGTTCACTGAAGCTTTCTTT
CASSFDRSGWFTEAFF
>TRBJ2-1|.|.|TRBV28
TGTGCCAGCGGGTCGGCGGGACTGGAATACAATGAGCAGTTCTTC
CASGSAGLEYNEQFF
>TRBJ1-1|.|.|TRBV9
TGTGCCAGCAGCGTAGAACAGAGGAACACTGAAGCTTTCTTT
CASSVEQRNTEAFF
>TRBJ1-1|few|.|TRBV6-5
TGTGCCAGCAGTTATTTGACAGGGAACACTGAAGCTTTCTTT
CASSYLTGNTEAFF
>TRBJ1-6|.|TRBD1|TRBV30
TGTGCCTGGAGTGACCGCGACAGGGTCGCTAGGTCCTATAATTCACCCCTCCACTTT
CAWSDRDRVARSYNSPLHF
>TRBJ2-7|.|.|TRBV29-1
TGCAGCGTCCGAGATGGAGTGTACGAGCAGTACTTC
CSVRDGVYEQYF
>TRBJ1-2|.|.|TRBV7-2
TGTGCCAGCAGCTTAGCCGGGGTAACCTATGGCTACACCTTC
CASSLAGVTYGYTF
>TRBJ1-4|once|TRBD1|TRBV5-8
TGTGCCAGCAGCTCGGGACAGAGAGGCGAAAAACTGTTTTTT
CASSSGQRGEKLFF
>TRBJ2-7|once|TRBD2|TRBV10-3
TGTGCCATCGGACTAGCGGGGGGCCCCTACGAGCAGTACTTC
CAIGLAGGPYEQYF
>TRBJ1-1|.|.|TRBV2
TGTGCCAGCAGGCGACCACAGGCGCTGAACACTGAAGCTTTCTTT
CASRRPQALNTEAFF
>TRBJ1-3|.|TRBD1|TRBV6-5
TGTGCCAGCGGCCTGACAGGGGACGGAAACACCATATATTTT
CASGLTGDGNTIYF
>TRBJ2-1|.|TRBD1|TRBV7-9
TGTGCCAGCAGCGGGACAGACACCACCTACAATGAGCAGTTCTTC
CASSGTDTTYNEQFF
>TRBJ2-1|.|TRBD2|TRBV11-3
TGTGCCAGCAGCTTAGCGGGTTCTAGCGGGAGGGCAGGTGAGCAGTTCTTC
CASSLAGSSGRAGEQFF
>TRBJ2-1|.|TRBD1|TRBV7-7
TGTGCTAGCAGCGCGAGGGCCCCGGGACAGGGGGCGGATGAGCAGTTCTTC
CASSARAPGQGADEQFF
>TRBJ1-1|.|TRBD1|TRBV19
TGTGCCAGTACCCCCCGCGACAGGGAGTGGGCTGAAGCTTTCTTT
CASTPRDREWAEAFF